The 23 T cell receptor beta chains listed next were all sequenced from one sample in a study of blood T cell repertoires in COVID-19. Clones were sequenced by immunoSEQ multiplex PCR, and TCRdb holds only the in-frame ones, with some missing. The repertoire consists of more than 85,000 clones, with roughly 92% occurring once and the leading ten covering around 6%. Sequenced material: peripheral blood. The receptors derive from a man between 70 and 80 years old with acute or convalescent COVID-19.

The chain joins TRBV27 to TRBJ1-1; the D gene is possibly TRBD1 (5 bases). Per the germline V gene, CDR1 is MNHEY and CDR2 is SMNVEV (reference sequence). The CDR3 runs to 14 residues. V shed 5 bases and J shed 0 bases, with 10 bases lying between them. The CDR3 here is CASSPGFMNTEAFF. The CDR3 DNA reads as TGTGCCAGCAGTCCAGGGTTTATGAACACTGAAGCTTTCTTT.

The chain joins TRBV11-2 to TRBJ1-4; D is possibly TRBD1 (5 bases). The CDR3 has 17 amino acids. V gave up 3 bases and J gave up 0 bases, with 14 bases separating them. Germline CDR1 and CDR2: SGHAT and FQNNGV. The CDR3 loop reads CASSFQGRGATNEKLFF. In DNA, the CDR3 is TGTGCCAGCAGCTTCCAAGGTCGGGGGGCAACTAATGAAAAACTGTTTTTT.

The chain carries TRBV3-1 (or the pseudogene TRBV3-2) and TRBJ2-5; 10 bases match TRBD2. The CDR3 is made up of 15 amino acids. The junction had 6 bases not matched to a gene; V was cut back by 4 bases and J by 4 bases. Germline V lookup: CDR1 LGHDT, CDR2 YNNKEL (reference sequence). CDR3 region: CASSREAGGRETQYF. The CDR3 nucleotides read TGTGCCAGCAGCCGAGAAGCGGGAGGGCGAGAGACCCAGTACTTC.

The chain employs TRBV7-3 and TRBJ2-7; 10 positions match TRBD1. V trimming: 1 base; J trimming: 6 bases; junction bases outside the gene matches: 6. This CDR3 is built from 15 residues. Germline loops: CDR1 SGHTA, CDR2 FQGTGA. In DNA form, the CDR3 reads TGTGCCAGCAGCTTAAATCCGGGACAGGGGAGCGAGCAGTACTTC. Protein: CASSLNPGQGSEQYF.

V is TRBV11-2 and J is TRBJ2-7, with D possibly TRBD1 on 5 matching bases. V was cut by 3 bases and J by 10 bases, with 13 bases left in between. CDR1 and CDR2 from the germline V gene are SGHAT and FQNNGV. This CDR3 comprises 12 residues. CDR3 nucleotides: TGTGCCAGCAGCTTTGAATCGACAGTTCAGTACTTC. Amino acids: CASSFESTVQYF.

V and J are TRBV6-5 and TRBJ2-3, with TRBD2 as a possible D gene (7 bases). The CDR3 contains 14 residues. The V and J ends lost 0 bases and 6 bases respectively, with 10 bases between them. The germline gives CDR1 MNHEY, CDR2 SVGAGI. For the CDR3, the DNA is TGTGCCAGCAGTTACTCGAAGGGGGGGGATACGCAGTATTTT. This gives the protein CASSYSKGGDTQYF.

The rearrangement uses TRBV7-8 and TRBJ2-5, with 7 bases aligning to TRBD2. With 5 bases clipped from V and 4 bases from J, the junction kept 4 bases outside the gene matches. Germline V gene data show CDR1 as SGHVS and CDR2 as FQNEAQ. This CDR3 region has 13 residues. For the CDR3, the DNA is TGTGCCAGCAGCGGGGAGGGTCGAGAGACCCAGTACTTC. This codes for CASSGEGRETQYF.

CDR3 region: CASSQVGQGADTQYF. The DNA of the CDR3 is TGTGCCAGCAGCCAAGTCGGACAGGGCGCAGATACGCAGTATTTT. V gene TRBV4-2 combines with J gene TRBJ2-3, with 8 bases fitting TRBD1. Trimming at V came to 1 base and at J to 4 bases, leaving 4 bases not matched to a gene. Germline CDR1 is LGHNA and CDR2 is YNFKEQ. The CDR3 has 15 residues.

CDR3 protein: CADRVPYEQYF. In DNA form, the CDR3 reads TGTGCGGACAGGGTACCCTACGAGCAGTACTTC. The chain recombines TRBV24-1 with TRBJ2-7, with 8 positions matching TRBD1. The CDR3 sequence is 11 residues long. Per the germline V gene, CDR1 is KGHDR and CDR2 is SFDVKD.

V and J are TRBV7-8 and TRBJ1-1; D is possibly TRBD1 (6 bases). The CDR3 is made up of 14 amino acids. V lost 4 bases, J lost 3 bases, and 12 bases lay in between. Looked up from germline, CDR1 is SGHVS and CDR2 is FQNEAQ. CDR3 in amino acids: CASSSRTDYTEAFF. CDR3 nucleotides: TGTGCCAGCAGCTCCAGGACAGACTACACTGAAGCTTTCTTT.

The chain recombines TRBV5-1 with TRBJ1-2; D is unresolved. Germline V lookup: CDR1 SGHRS, CDR2 YFSETQ. The CDR3 totals 14 residues. Trimming removed 0 bases at V and 8 bases at J, with 14 bases between. The CDR3 nucleotides read TGCGCCAGCAGCTTGGTCGGGGATCCGCGGGGCTACACCTTC. Amino acids: CASSLVGDPRGYTF.

V usage is TRBV2 and J usage is TRBJ1-5, with 7 bases lining up with TRBD1. The V gene's germline CDR1 is SNHLY and CDR2 FYNNEI. V dropped 4 bases and J dropped 5; count of bases not matched to a gene: 8. The CDR3 is 15 amino acids. DNA of the CDR3: TGTGCCAGCAGTGCCAGGACAGGAGGCCATCAGCCCCAGCATTTT. Amino acids: CASSARTGGHQPQHF.

The rearrangement links TRBV6-2 or TRBV6-3 to TRBJ2-1; 11 nucleotides match TRBD2. V was pared by 4 bases and J by 7 bases, with 12 bases of the junction left unmatched. The CDR3 covers 17 residues. Looked up from germline, CDR1 is MNHEY and CDR2 is SVGEGT. Here the CDR3 reads CASSSPGVAGGLNEQFF. For the CDR3, the DNA is TGTGCCAGCAGTTCCCCTGGAGTAGCGGGAGGGCTTAATGAGCAGTTCTTC.

The V and J genes are TRBV4-2 and TRBJ1-1; D possibly corresponds to TRBD1 (5 bases). The CDR3 is made up of 14 amino acids. Trimming cost V 5 bases and J 5 bases, with 15 bases left between them. The germline V gene has CDR1 LGHNA and CDR2 YNFKEQ. The CDR3 protein is CASSSRQLGTEAFF. The CDR3 region has the DNA TGTGCCAGCAGCTCCCGACAGTTGGGGACTGAAGCTTTCTTT.

The genes are TRBV25-1 and TRBJ2-5, with a possible D match to TRBD2 (6 bases). V was clipped by 2 bases and J by 6 bases, with 16 bases between them. Germline CDR1 is MGHDK and CDR2 is SYGVNS. The CDR3 is made up of 15 amino acids. This CDR3 reads CASSEGVGGKKTQYF. CDR3 DNA: TGTGCCAGCAGTGAAGGTGTGGGAGGAAAAAAGACCCAGTACTTC.

The chain joins TRBV27 to TRBJ1-6, with D perhaps matching TRBD1 (5 bases). V was pared by 9 bases and J by 10 bases, with 13 bases between. This CDR3 spans 12 amino acids. Germline assignment: CDR1 MNHEY and CDR2 SMNVEV (reference sequence). CDR3 sequence: CARLQGVSPLHF. Written as DNA, the CDR3 is TGTGCCAGATTGCAGGGCGTCTCACCCCTCCACTTT.

The chain uses TRBV23-1 and TRBJ2-7, with TRBD1 matching over 7 bases. TRBV23-1 is given ORF status, its function remaining uncertain. The CDR3 loop spans 14 amino acids. The V gene end was trimmed by 9 bases and the J gene end by 1 base; junction bases not matched to a gene: 9. Here the CDR3 reads CARYAGTESYEQYF. CDR3 in DNA: TGCGCCAGATACGCCGGGACAGAGTCCTACGAGCAGTACTTC.

This chain links TRBV5-1 with TRBJ2-3; 11 bases line up with TRBD1. CDR1 SGHRS and CDR2 YFSETQ come from the germline V gene. The CDR3 consists of 16 residues. After removal of 4 bases from V and 4 bases from J, the junction contained 8 bases not matched to a gene. The CDR3 region has the DNA TGCGCCAGCAGCCCAGTCCAGGGACAGGGGGCAGATACGCAGTATTTT. This gives the protein CASSPVQGQGADTQYF.

The chain is built from TRBV29-1 and TRBJ2-1; TRBD2 matches 11 bases. The length of the CDR3 is 15 residues. Germline trimming cut 4 bases from V and 8 bases from J; bases unmatched to any gene: 10. Germline V gives CDR1 SQVTM, CDR2 ANQGSEA. CDR3: CSVGDLAGGGDEQFF. As DNA, the CDR3 is TGCAGCGTTGGGGATCTAGCGGGAGGCGGGGATGAGCAGTTCTTC.

The J gene is TRBJ2-3, the V gene TRBV11-3; 10 positions agree with TRBD1. The CDR3 contains 15 residues. Germline CDR1 reads SGHNT; CDR2 reads YENEEA. V lost 5 bases and J lost 2; bases outside the gene matches: 4. The CDR3 DNA follows: TGTGCCAGCAGCCTCGGGACAGGGGCCACAGATACGCAGTATTTT. This sequence encodes CASSLGTGATDTQYF. The variable domain in full, completed from reference TRBV11-3 and TRBJ2-3, reads EAGVVQSPRYKIIEKKQPVAFWCNPISGHNTLYWYLQNLGQGPELLIRYENEEAVDDSQLPKDRFSAERLKGVDSTLKIQPAELGDSAVYLCASSLGTGATDTQYFGPGTRLTVL.

The chain is built from TRBV11-2 and TRBJ2-5; the D gene is possibly TRBD1 (5 bases). Germline CDR1 and CDR2: SGHAT and FQNNGV. The V end was cut by 1 base, the J end by 4 bases, with 10 bases between. CDR3 length equals 14 residues. For the CDR3, the DNA is TGTGCCAGCAGCTTAGGTGGGGCACGAGAGACCCAGTACTTC. Amino acids: CASSLGGARETQYF.

The gene calls are TRBV24-1 and TRBJ2-5, with 9 bases identical to TRBD1. Trimming cost V 10 bases and J 4 bases; bases outside gene matches: 3. Germline CDR1 and CDR2: KGHDR and SFDVKD. The CDR3 runs to 12 residues. CDR3: CATSTGGETQYF. The CDR3 DNA is TGTGCCACTTCGACAGGGGGAGAGACCCAGTACTTC.

The chain combines TRBV28 with TRBJ2-7; D is possibly TRBD1 (5 bases). The CDR3 loop spans 12 amino acids. The V gene lost 5 bases and the J gene lost 4 bases, with 9 bases spanning the gap. Germline assignment: CDR1 MDHEN and CDR2 SYDVKM. CDR3 in amino acids: CASSAPGYEQYF. The CDR3 bases are TGTGCCAGCAGTGCCCCAGGGTACGAGCAGTACTTC.